This is a list of T cell receptor beta chains from one sample in a study of blood T cells in healthy people across ages. TCRdb itself ran the 5' RACE reads through MiXCR, one entry per CDR3 protein. The data show more than 900,000 distinct CDR3 sequences, 25% to 30% seen once. These data were also filed under a second study, of T cells of mothers and their children.

The sample comprised blood. The receptors shown here come from a woman aged 40 to 55 in good health. Each CDR3 is given with its conserved first and last residue. The D gene is left open where the match is weak. Only some rows state a clone size, as once, few, many or a class for expanded clones.

j_call cdr3_length v_call clone_size d_call cdr3_nt cdr3_aa
TRBJ2-1 14 TRBV2 few . TGTGCCAGCAGCCGCCGGGACTCATACAATGAGCAGTTCTTC CASSRRDSYNEQFF
TRBJ2-5 13 TRBV12-3/TRBV12-4 . . TGTGCCAGCAGTTTTGGCAGGGAGGGGGCCCAGTACTTC CASSFGREGAQYF
TRBJ1-2 14 TRBV5-1 . . TGCGCCAGCAGCTTATACGGAGGGGAAAATGGCTACACCTTC CASSLYGGENGYTF
TRBJ2-5 15 TRBV7-2 many . TGTGCCAGCAGCCCTCCGGGACGCCGCGCAGAGACCCAGTACTTC CASSPPGRRAETQYF
TRBJ1-5 14 TRBV12-3/TRBV12-4 many . TGTGCCAGCAGTTTAAGGGGGAGAGATCAGCCCCAGCATTTT CASSLRGRDQPQHF
TRBJ2-5 14 TRBV7-9 . . TGTGCCAGCAGCTTATCGGCTTCCCAAGAGACCCAGTACTTC CASSLSASQETQYF
TRBJ2-7 12 TRBV20-1 . . TGCAGTGCCAGAGGCAGGTACAATGAGCAGTACTTC CSARGRYNEQYF
TRBJ2-3 14 TRBV5-1 many . TGCGCCAGCAGCCAGGAGGGGTTCACAGATACGCAGTATTTT CASSQEGFTDTQYF
TRBJ1-1 12 TRBV20-1 once TRBD1 TGCAGTGCTGACAGGGAGGTCACTGAAGCTTTCTTT CSADREVTEAFF
TRBJ1-5 15 TRBV4-3 few . TGCGCCAGCGCTCCGGGATGGGGTTCTGGGCAGCCCCAGCATTTT CASAPGWGSGQPQHF
TRBJ1-1 16 TRBV2 . . TGTGCCAGCAGCGGAAGCCTGACGGGCAGGGCCTATGAAGCTCTCTTT CASSGSLTGRAYEALF
TRBJ2-5 12 TRBV10-3 few . TGTGCCATCAGTGAGTTGTCTGAGACCCAGTACTTC CAISELSETQYF
TRBJ2-3 15 TRBV4-3 . TRBD2 TGCGCCAGCAGCCAAGATATAATAGCGGGGGGGAGACAGTATTTT CASSQDIIAGGRQYF
TRBJ2-2 17 TRBV4-1 . TRBD2 TGCGCCAGCAGCCAAGACTGGCTAGCGGAAAACACCGGGGAGCTGTTTTTT CASSQDWLAENTGELFF
TRBJ2-5 13 TRBV5-5 few TRBD2 TGTGCCAGCAGCTTGCACGGGAGGGAGACCCAGTACTTC CASSLHGRETQYF
TRBJ2-7 10 TRBV2 many . TGTGCCAGCAAGACCTACGAGCAGTACTTC CASKTYEQYF
TRBJ1-4 18 TRBV4-1 few . TGCGCCAGCAGCCAAGGGGGAAAGGGACCGATGCTTAATGAAAAACTGTTTTTT CASSQGGKGPMLNEKLFF
TRBJ2-6 16 TRBV15 many . TGTGCCACCAGCAGACAGGGTAGCTCTGGGGCCAACGTCCTGACTTTC CATSRQGSSGANVLTF
TRBJ2-3 14 TRBV2 many . TGTGCCAGCAGTGGTGGGGTGAGCACAGATACGCAGTATTTT CASSGGVSTDTQYF
TRBJ1-1 13 TRBV7-9 . . TGTGCCAGCAGCTTGGGGACGGTACTTGAAGCTTTCTTT CASSLGTVLEAFF
TRBJ2-5 13 TRBV6-6 . . TGTGCCAGCAGTTACGAGGGGGGGTCGTTTGAGTACTTC CASSYEGGSFEYF
TRBJ2-7 14 TRBV25-1 many TRBD2 TGTGCCAGCCGCGGGACTAGCGGTAGATACGAGCAGTACTTC CASRGTSGRYEQYF
TRBJ2-7 16 TRBV24-1 few TRBD1 TGTGCCACCAGTGATAGGACAGGGGAGGGGTTCTACGAGCAGTACTTC CATSDRTGEGFYEQYF
TRBJ1-2 15 TRBV5-1 . . TGCGCCAGCAGCGAACTAAAATCAGGGGCGTATGGCTACACCTTC CASSELKSGAYGYTF
TRBJ1-5 16 TRBV6-6 few TRBD1 TGTGCCAGCACCGACCTTTCTAACAGGGGGGGCCAGCCCCAGCATTTT CASTDLSNRGGQPQHF
TRBJ2-2 18 TRBV9 . TRBD2 TGTGCCAGCAGCGTATCGACTAGCGGGGGGGCAAACACCGGGGAGCTGTTTTTT CASSVSTSGGANTGELFF
TRBJ2-1 15 TRBV27 . . TGTGCCAGCAGTAGAAGGACTGCCCTCTGGGATGAGCAGTTCTTC CASSRRTALWDEQFF